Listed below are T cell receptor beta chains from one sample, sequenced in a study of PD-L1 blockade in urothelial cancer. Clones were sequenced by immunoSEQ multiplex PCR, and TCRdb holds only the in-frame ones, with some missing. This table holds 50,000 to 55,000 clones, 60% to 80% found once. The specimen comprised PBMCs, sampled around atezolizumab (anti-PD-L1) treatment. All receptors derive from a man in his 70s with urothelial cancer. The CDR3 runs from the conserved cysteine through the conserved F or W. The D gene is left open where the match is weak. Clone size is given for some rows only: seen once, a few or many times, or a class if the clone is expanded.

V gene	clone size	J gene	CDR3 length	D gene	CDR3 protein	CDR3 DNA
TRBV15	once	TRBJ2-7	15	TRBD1	CATSRPDRGLYEQYF	TGTGCCACCAGCAGACCCGACAGGGGGCTCTACGAGCAGTACTTC
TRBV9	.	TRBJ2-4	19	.	CASSVEEGHQLLAKNIQYF	TGTGCCAGCAGCGTAGAGGAGGGGCACCAGCTTCTAGCCAAAAACATTCAGTACTTC
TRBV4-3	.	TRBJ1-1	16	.	CASSQDRLWTIRGAFF	TGCGCCAGCAGCCAAGATCGTTTGTGGACAATAAGGGGGGCTTTCTTT
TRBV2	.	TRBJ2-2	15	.	CASSPVQTNTGELFF	TGTGCCAGCAGTCCAGTACAGACGAACACCGGGGAGCTGTTTTTT
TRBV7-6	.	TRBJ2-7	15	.	CASSPRNGQDYEQYF	TGTGCCAGCAGCCCAAGGAACGGACAAGACTACGAGCAGTACTTC
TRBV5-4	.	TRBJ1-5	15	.	CASSLGPYSNQPQHF	TGTGCCAGCAGCTTGGGGCCATATAGCAATCAGCCCCAGCATTTT
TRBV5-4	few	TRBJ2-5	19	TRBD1	CASSPGTGVLVTAGETQYF	TGTGCCAGCAGCCCCGGGACAGGGGTTTTAGTTACTGCGGGGGAGACCCAGTACTTC
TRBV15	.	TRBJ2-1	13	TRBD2	CATGSGRSNEQFF	TGTGCCACCGGCAGCGGGAGATCCAATGAGCAGTTCTTC
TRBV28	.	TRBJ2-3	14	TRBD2	CASKLGGGVDTQYF	TGTGCCAGCAAGCTTGGGGGGGGAGTAGATACGCAGTATTTT
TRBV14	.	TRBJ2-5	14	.	CASSQESRSKTQYF	TGTGCCAGCAGCCAAGAGTCCAGGTCAAAGACCCAGTACTTC
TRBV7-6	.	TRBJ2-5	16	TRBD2	CASSLLSGALQETQYF	TGTGCCAGCAGCCTCCTTAGCGGGGCGTTACAAGAGACCCAGTACTTC
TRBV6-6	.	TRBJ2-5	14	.	CASRILASRETQYF	TGTGCCAGCAGAATACTAGCTTCTCGGGAGACCCAGTACTTC
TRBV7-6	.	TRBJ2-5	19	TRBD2	CASSLALGTSGSGRETQYF	TGTGCCAGCAGCTTAGCGTTGGGGACTAGCGGGTCAGGGAGAGAGACCCAGTACTTC
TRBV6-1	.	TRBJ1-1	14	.	CASSEGLSNTEAFF	TGTGCCAGCAGTGAAGGGCTCTCGAACACTGAAGCTTTCTTT
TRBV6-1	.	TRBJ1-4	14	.	CASSDRGKSEKLFF	TGTGCCAGCAGTGATAGGGGGAAGAGTGAAAAACTGTTTTTT
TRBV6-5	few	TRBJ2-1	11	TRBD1	CFETGGNEQFF	TGTTTTGAGACAGGGGGCAATGAGCAGTTCTTC
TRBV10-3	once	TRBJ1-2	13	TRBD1	CAISEGQGIGYTF	TGTGCCATCAGTGAAGGACAGGGGATAGGCTACACCTTC
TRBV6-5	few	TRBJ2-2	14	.	CASSYSTHTGELFF	TGTGCCAGCAGTTACTCGACACACACCGGGGAGCTGTTTTTT
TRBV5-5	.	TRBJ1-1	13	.	CASRSTGNTEAFF	TGTGCCAGCAGATCGACAGGGAACACTGAAGCTTTCTTT
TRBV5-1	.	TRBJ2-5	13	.	CASSFQGPETQYF	TGCGCCAGCAGCTTCCAGGGGCCGGAGACCCAGTACTTC
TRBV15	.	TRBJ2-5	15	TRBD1	CATSSGTGFGETQYF	TGTGCCACCAGCAGCGGGACAGGGTTCGGGGAGACCCAGTACTTC
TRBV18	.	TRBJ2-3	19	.	CASSPDRGTRAGLTDTQYF	TGTGCCAGCTCACCCGACAGGGGGACTAGAGCGGGTCTCACAGATACGCAGTATTTT
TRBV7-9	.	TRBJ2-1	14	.	CASTEKGLYNEQFF	TGTGCCAGCACCGAAAAGGGACTTTACAATGAGCAGTTCTTC
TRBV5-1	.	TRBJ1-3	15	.	CASSFAPSSGNTIYF	TGCGCCAGCAGCTTCGCGCCGAGCTCTGGAAACACCATATATTTT
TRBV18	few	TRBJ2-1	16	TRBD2	CASSPFAAGGDNEQFF	TGTGCCAGCTCACCATTCGCAGCGGGGGGAGACAATGAGCAGTTCTTC
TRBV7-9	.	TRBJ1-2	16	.	CASSLVGASANYGYTF	TGTGCCAGCAGCTTAGTGGGGGCCTCAGCTAACTATGGCTACACCTTC
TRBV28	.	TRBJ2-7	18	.	CASSLVLPVARGSYEQYF	TGTGCCAGCAGTTTAGTCTTGCCCGTTGCCCGGGGCTCCTACGAGCAGTACTTC
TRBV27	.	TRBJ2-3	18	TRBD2	CASSKALVGGIGTDTQYF	TGTGCCAGCAGTAAGGCCTTGGTGGGAGGGATCGGCACAGATACGCAGTATTTT